Each of the 25 T cell receptor beta chains below was sequenced from the same sample in a study of blood T cells in healthy people across ages. Next came a second PCR, run for about 7 to 12 cycles, which used a sample-barcoded 5' primer along with a J-beta primer mix. TCRdb re-called the 5' RACE reads with MiXCR, one entry per CDR3 protein. This sample has around 800,000 distinct CDR3 sequences; 46% occur once, and the top ten carry over 15%. Input material: blood. Receptors were obtained from a man at least 80 years old in good health.

This clonotype occurred a few times. J is TRBJ2-3 and V is TRBV20-1; 7 bases line up with TRBD1. The trim removed 2 bases at V and 0 bases at J, leaving 11 bases unmatched. CDR3 length equals 17 residues. Germline V lookup: CDR1 DFQATT, CDR2 SNEGSKA (reference sequence). CDR3 in DNA: TGCAGTGCTAGAAAACCGACAGGGTTGCTGAGCACAGATACGCAGTATTTT. Amino acids: CSARKPTGLLSTDTQYF.

The chain combines TRBV12-5 with TRBJ2-4; unclear D gene. The CDR3 is 13 residues long. Germline CDR1 LGHNT, CDR2 FRNRAP. V shed 7 bases and J shed 8 bases, with 15 bases lying between them. CDR3 residues: CASVFGVLDIQYF. The CDR3 nucleotides read TGTGCTAGTGTTTTTGGCGTCCTAGACATTCAGTACTTC.

The chain employs TRBV9 and TRBJ2-1; 7 nucleotides line up with TRBD2. CDR3 length: 13 residues. Trimming removed 2 bases from V and 7 bases from J; junction bases left unmatched: 3. CDR1 is SGDLS and CDR2 is YYNGEE in the germline V gene. The CDR3 spells CASSVASGNEQFF. In nucleotides, the CDR3 is TGTGCCAGCAGCGTGGCTAGCGGAAATGAGCAGTTCTTC.

A few counts support this clonotype. The chain combines TRBV12-3 or TRBV12-4 with TRBJ2-3; TRBD1 agrees at 8 bases. The CDR3 sequence is 15 residues long. Unmatched junction bases numbered 8, after V lost 7 bases and J lost 2 bases. DNA of the CDR3: TGTGCCAGCACCGCGGACAGGGCGCCCACAGATACGCAGTATTTT. This translates into CASTADRAPTDTQYF.

The chain joins TRBV4-2 to TRBJ1-4; D might be TRBD1 (5 bases). Per the germline V gene, CDR1 is LGHNA and CDR2 is YNFKEQ. Deletions cut 1 base from V and 3 bases from J, with 9 bases between. This CDR3 is 15 amino acids long. This chain's CDR3 is CASSQAGGANEKLFF. In DNA form, the CDR3 reads TGTGCCAGCAGCCAAGCGGGGGGGGCTAATGAAAAACTGTTTTTT.

A few counts support this clonotype. V gene TRBV20-1 combines with J gene TRBJ2-1; the D is unclear. V was cut by 4 bases and J by 3 bases, with 4 bases left in between. The CDR3 spans 11 residues. CDR1 DFQATT and CDR2 SNEGSKA come from the germline V gene (reference sequence). This CDR3 is CSATGYNEQFF. CDR3 DNA: TGCAGTGCTACGGGCTACAATGAGCAGTTCTTC.

There are a few counts of this clonotype. The CDR3 bases are TGCAGTGCTGGGGGCGGGACAGGGGGCGCGAACTATGGCTACACCTTC. This encodes CSAGGGTGGANYGYTF. This sequence joins TRBV20-1 and TRBJ1-2; 12 nucleotides line up with TRBD1. Germline trimming cut 5 bases from V and 2 bases from J; bases unmatched to any gene: 9. There are 16 residues in the CDR3. In germline, CDR1 is DFQATT, CDR2 SNEGSKA (reference sequence).

This clonotype was counted between two and nine times. The chain links TRBV2 to TRBJ2-3; no clear D. Deletions cut 6 bases from V and 10 bases from J, with 14 bases between. This CDR3 has 12 amino acids. From germline, CDR1 is SNHLY and CDR2 FYNNEI. CDR3: CASSDPRISQYF. CDR3 nucleotides: TGTGCCAGCAGCGACCCCAGGATTTCGCAGTATTTT.

The chain recombines TRBV7-9 with TRBJ2-1; D gene unclear. CDR3 length: 15 amino acids. Trimming took off 0 bases at V and 0 bases at J, with 6 bases between the two ends. CDR1 and CDR2 (germline): SEHNR, FQNEAQ (reference sequence). The CDR3 nucleotides are TGTGCCAGCAGCTTAGCGGTCAGCTCCTACAATGAGCAGTTCTTC. This gives the protein CASSLAVSSYNEQFF. Full variable domain (outside the CDR3, taken from reference TRBV7-9 and TRBJ2-1): DTGVSQNPRHKITKRGQNVTFRCDPISEHNRLYWYRQTLGQGPEFLTYFQNEAQLEKSRLLSDRFSAERPKGSFSTLEIQRTEQGDSAMYLCASSLAVSSYNEQFFGPGTRLTVL.

V is TRBV27 and J is TRBJ2-7, with D maybe TRBD2 (7 bases). The J call is in doubt because the DNA end fits TRBJ2-5 better. The germline CDR1 and CDR2 sequences are MNHEY and SMNVEV (reference sequence). This CDR3 comprises 16 residues. The CDR3 DNA is TGTGCCAGCAGTTTATGGGCAGGGGAGGGGAGAGAGACCCAGTACTTC. This codes for CASSLWAGEGRETQYF.

This clonotype has ten or more counts. The chain is built from TRBV7-2 and TRBJ2-3; perhaps TRBD2 as D (6 bases). Germline CDR1 SGHTA, CDR2 FQGNSA. This CDR3 region has 14 residues. The V end was cut by 7 bases, the J end by 0 bases, with 11 bases between. CDR3 in DNA: TGTGCCAGCACGCTAGCGCGAAGCACAGATACGCAGTATTTT. It codes for CASTLARSTDTQYF.

The chain combines TRBV28 with TRBJ2-5, with 12 bases fitting TRBD2. Per germline, CDR1 MDHEN and CDR2 SYDVKM. The V gene end was trimmed by 3 bases and the J gene end by 6 bases; junction bases not matched to a gene: 5. The CDR3 has 15 residues. The CDR3 nucleotides are TGTGCCAGCAGTTTGCGGACTAGCGGGACAAAGACCCAGTACTTC. It specifies CASSLRTSGTKTQYF.

This chain joins TRBV6-1 and TRBJ2-3; tentatively, D is TRBD1 (6 bases). Germline CDR1 reads MNHNS; CDR2 reads SASEGT. V gave up 8 bases and J gave up 0 bases, with 12 bases separating them. This CDR3 has 14 amino acids. CDR3 DNA sequence: TGTGCCAGCGAGAGGACAGCTAGCACAGATACGCAGTATTTT. This translates into CASERTASTDTQYF.

This clonotype was seen only a few times. The chain employs TRBV10-3 and TRBJ1-4; maybe TRBD1 (6 bases). CDR1 ENHRY and CDR2 SYGVKD come from the germline V gene. With 3 bases removed from V and 5 bases from J, the gap between germline ends came to 13 bases. The CDR3 runs 15 residues. The CDR3 region is CAISDYQGPNEKLFF. The CDR3 DNA reads TGTGCCATCAGTGACTACCAGGGGCCAAATGAAAAACTGTTTTTT.

V gene TRBV7-2 combines with J gene TRBJ2-1; 7 bases fit TRBD2. The ends lost 7 bases at V and 7 bases at J; junction bases unmatched: 10. Germline V gene data show CDR1 as SGHTA and CDR2 as FQGNSA. This CDR3 is 14 amino acids long. The CDR3 bases are TGTGCCAGCATAAGCGGGACCCATAAGAATGAGCAGTTCTTC. It codes for CASISGTHKNEQFF.

The V gene is TRBV10-2, the J gene TRBJ2-7; 10 bases match TRBD1. In germline, CDR1 is WSHSY, CDR2 SAAADI. The ends lost 3 bases at V and 0 bases at J; junction bases unmatched: 5. The CDR3 extends over 16 amino acids. Written as DNA, the CDR3 is TGCGCCAGCAGTGACCCGGGACAGGGGAGCTCCTACGAGCAGTACTTC. Its translation: CASSDPGQGSSYEQYF.

The sample holds many counts of this clonotype. This chain joins TRBV29-1 and TRBJ2-5; 10 bases agree with TRBD2. This CDR3 region has 15 residues. The V segment lost 1 base and the J segment 4 bases; nucleotides outside the gene matches: 6. CDR1 and CDR2 (germline): SQVTM, ANQGSEA. DNA for the CDR3: TGCAGCGTTGAAGTTCTAGCGGGAGTAACAGAGACCCAGTACTTC. This codes for CSVEVLAGVTETQYF.

The table lists this clonotype with a few counts. V and J are TRBV30 and TRBJ2-1, with a tentative D call TRBD2 (6 bases). The V end lost 2 bases, the J end lost 1 base, and 9 bases lay between the germline ends. The CDR3 consists of 14 residues. Germline loops: CDR1 GTSNPN, CDR2 SVGIG (reference sequence). CDR3: CAWSLEGSYNEQFF. The CDR3 nucleotides are TGTGCCTGGAGTTTGGAGGGATCCTACAATGAGCAGTTCTTC. Supplemented by reference TRBV30 and TRBJ2-1, the full variable domain reads SQTIHQWPATLVQPVGSPLSLECTVEGTSNPNLYWYRQAAGRGLQLLFYSVGIGQISSEVPQNLSASRPQDRQFILSSKKLLLSDSGFYLCAWSLEGSYNEQFFGPGTRLTVL.

This clonotype was observed once. This sequence joins TRBV12-3 or TRBV12-4 and TRBJ2-3; D call uncertain. Between the trimmed V and J ends, which lost 6 bases and 0 bases, there was a span of 13 bases. The CDR3 is made up of 15 amino acids. CDR3 sequence: CASRSGGVSTDTQYF. CDR3 nucleotides: TGTGCCAGCAGGTCGGGTGGGGTGAGCACAGATACGCAGTATTTT.

The CDR3 region is CASSSRGWPATNEKLFF. The CDR3 DNA follows: TGTGCCAGCAGTTCCCGAGGCTGGCCAGCAACTAATGAAAAACTGTTTTTT. This chain links TRBV27 with TRBJ1-4; D uncertain. This CDR3 is 17 amino acids long. V was cut by 4 bases and J by 0 bases, with 15 bases left in between. Germline V gene data show CDR1 as MNHEY and CDR2 as SMNVEV (reference sequence).

The V and J genes are TRBV7-9 and TRBJ2-7; D call uncertain. Germline V gene data show CDR1 as SEHNR and CDR2 as FQNEAQ (reference sequence). Trimming stripped 6 bases from V and 6 bases from J, with 9 bases between. The CDR3 is made up of 11 amino acids. CDR3: CASSRILEQYF. CDR3 DNA: TGTGCCAGCAGTCGTATACTCGAGCAGTACTTC. The full variable domain, rest sourced from reference TRBV7-9 and TRBJ2-7, is DTGVSQNPRHKITKRGQNVTFRCDPISEHNRLYWYRQTLGQGPEFLTYFQNEAQLEKSRLLSDRFSAERPKGSFSTLEIQRTEQGDSAMYLCASSRILEQYFGPGTRLTVT.

In its sample, this clonotype was seen a few times. The chain combines TRBV10-3 with TRBJ2-7; TRBD1 agrees at 8 bases. This CDR3 contains 13 residues. With 10 bases clipped from V and 2 bases from J, the junction kept 7 bases outside the gene matches. Per germline, CDR1 ENHRY and CDR2 SYGVKD. The CDR3 DNA is TGTGCCAGCGCGTCGGGACAGGCCTACGAGCAGTACTTC. Translating gives CASASGQAYEQYF.

This clonotype has only one observation. The rearrangement links TRBV20-1 to TRBJ2-5; D gene ambiguous. The CDR3 has 10 residues. V lost 3 bases to trimming and J lost 9 bases, with 8 bases between them. Germline assignment: CDR1 DFQATT and CDR2 SNEGSKA (reference sequence). Here the CDR3 DNA reads TGCAGTGCTAGCGGCGAGTCCCAGTACTTC. This gives the protein CSASGESQYF.

The CDR3: CSAREGGQETQYF. CDR3 DNA sequence: TGCAGTGCTAGGGAGGGAGGGCAAGAGACCCAGTACTTC. This chain connects TRBV20-1 to TRBJ2-5, with 7 positions matching TRBD2. Losses at the gene ends were 3 bases for V and 2 bases for J; bases not matched to a gene: 3. CDR3 length equals 13 residues. The germline V gene has CDR1 DFQATT and CDR2 SNEGSKA (reference sequence).

V and J are TRBV4-3 and TRBJ2-7; tentatively, D is TRBD2 (5 bases). The length of the CDR3 is 15 residues. Deletions cut 2 bases from V and 6 bases from J, with 17 bases between. Germline CDR1 and CDR2: LGHNA and YSLEER. Written as DNA, the CDR3 is TGCGCCAGCAGCCAATCGGCTAGCAGGAAACGCGAGCAGTACTTC. This gives the protein CASSQSASRKREQYF.